Reported below is one TCR beta chain. Participants' reported clinical history set cohort assignment. Only in-frame clones appear in the TCRdb table, and some are missing; sequencing was by immunoSEQ multiplex PCR. The sample carries roughly 240,000 clones, around 90% recorded once. This record comes from a study of blood T cell repertoires in COVID-19. For the study at large: Samples came from the United States, Italy and Spain, spanning acute and convalescent COVID-19.

The CDR3 has 16 residues. V dropped 1 base and J dropped 2 bases, with 12 bases sitting between them. In germline, CDR1 is MNHEY, CDR2 SMNVEV (reference sequence). Specimen: PBMCs or T cells enriched from blood (not recorded which). V is TRBV27 and J is TRBJ1-5; weak D call: TRBD1 (5 bases). This TCR came from a middle-aged man who had been exposed to COVID-19. The DNA for the CDR3 is TGTGCCAGCAGTTTATGGGCAGGGAGGCGCAATCAGCCCCAGCATTTT. This translates into CASSLWAGRRNQPQHF.